This paragraph covers one T cell receptor beta chain sequence. Its antigen target is currently unknown. Within one base of it there is no much larger clone, and no base qualities were kept. This record belongs to a study of cytomegalovirus exposure and HLA in healthy donors (dated by TCRdb to 2015 to 2018). With regard to the full study: According to an earlier analysis of a few hundred of the donors, 150 million to 200 million T cells yielded 90 million to 140 million unique TCR beta sequences and about 280 Gb of sequence data. All discovery cohort repertoires had been generated on a single sequencing platform. High-throughput TCR immunosequencing, statistical association of individual TCRs with disease status, and machine learning were combined to predict cytomegalovirus infection status. Rather than drawing on any new phenotypic data, the later analysis identified candidate immune exposures from TCR beta sequences and the way those sequences occurred across donors. A separate validation cohort of about 110 different subjects was used in addition to the 666-subject first cohort. Roughly 5 DR-DQ haplotypes were handled as single units for association and clustering, since linkage in the cohort was strong. The genetic ancestry cluster associated with self-reported Caucasian donors included 65% to 90% of the 398 genotyped donors. The study aimed to test whether signatures of past pathogen exposure could be identified by cataloging public T cell receptors. Around 330 gigabases of sequencing data and tens of millions of unique TCR sequences made up an early release that covered around 640 HLA-typed donors. Among approximately 370 genotyped donors of the cohort, an average of roughly 230,000 unique TCR beta nucleotide sequences was sequenced per donor, of which 15% to 20% were non-productive. HLA typing covered class I and class II loci at four-digit resolution. The number of donors typed differed by locus, with roughly 620-630 for A, B, C, DRB1 and DQB1, roughly 550 for DQA1, 600 to 610 for DPA1, and 400 to 490 for DPB1. An earlier analysis of approximately 500 of the donors applied high-throughput TCR beta sequencing to assess whether each TCR beta V gene segment acted as functional or pseudogenic. A later analysis re-examined previously published TCR beta repertoires from just over 650 donors and added high-resolution HLA genotyping to investigate patterns of TCR occurrence. The study profiled the T cell repertoires of about 640 subjects by immunosequencing and related them to cytomegalovirus serostatus. In a later genetic analysis, genome-wide SNP genotypes for about three fifths of the 666 donors were used, and that subset was treated as a discovery cohort. Donor age, sex, ethnicity and CMV serostatus were collected together with the repertoire data. Study-wide conclusions, independent of this receptor: The 87-base-pair reads could not distinguish some IMGT-functional V segments, including TRBV6-2 and TRBV6-3, so those segments were excluded. The presence/absence analyses assumed that sequencing depth was roughly uniform across donors, and that assumption may not be true. When HLA alleles, especially DR and DQ, strongly co-occurred, attributing TCR associations to individual alleles was difficult. In vitro tests confirmed that three of the cytomegalovirus-associated TCR beta chains recognize cytomegalovirus antigens. Because counts were too low, about 18 rarely observed V segments, including chromosome 9 orphons, were excluded from the earlier analysis of 587 of the donors. In a later analysis, TCR association rates were found to vary across HLA loci, with the most associated TCRs seen for DRB1 alleles and the fewest for HLA-C alleles. In an earlier analysis of fewer than 700 of the donors, most TCR beta V segments appeared in productive rearrangements about 87% or about 30% of the time, broadly matching IMGT annotations. Most CMV-associated TCR beta chains appeared to be HLA-restricted in a later analysis, and the HLA associations seemed to be driven largely by CMV exposure. CMV serostatus was the only immune exposure information available for the cohort. In both the original and validation cohorts, the classifier was reported to diagnose cytomegalovirus status with high specificity and sensitivity. HLA typing was unavailable for some donors at each locus, so association tests used only the typed subset. A cluster of highly shared sequence variants was judged likely to represent a technical artifact of the sequencing pipeline. While some public TCRs were present in many individuals, most TCR sequences turned up only very rarely across donors. The authors suggested that the approach could potentially be generalized to other disease states and immunological phenotypes. Correlated functional status among segregating V segments might be attributable to linkage disequilibrium, but an unknown experimental factor could not be ruled out. The cohort was sequenced for TCR beta chains only, and without alpha or paired-chain data the features that could be detected were limited. V-gene and J-gene trimming of TCR beta chains was associated with a missense DCLRE1C variant in a later genetic analysis, and the association was replicated in an independent cohort. Several of the top co-occurrence clusters appeared to be linked to parvovirus B19, influenza, CMV and Epstein-Barr virus, according to a later analysis. A later analysis associated 15,000 or so TCR beta sequences with specific HLA alleles at a false discovery rate of 0.05. According to a later genetic analysis, donors in an Asian-associated ancestry cluster had fewer N-insertions in productive TCRs than the roughly 700-donor mean. The study gave a list of about 160 TCR beta chains associated with cytomegalovirus. Compared with equally common non-associated chains, HLA-associated TCR beta chains in a later analysis were more clonally expanded and had lower generation probabilities. A further reported finding was that TCR beta sequences accurately predicted the HLA-A and HLA-B alleles for most subjects in the first cohort.

Library preparation employed the immunoSEQ multiplex PCR assay. For the multiplex PCR, a mixture combining 60 forward primers for TCR Vbeta segments and 13 reverse primers for TCR Jbeta segments was used. Amplification of the CDR3 region of rearranged TCR beta genes was performed with a multiplex PCR assay on genomic DNA. The amplified TCR beta libraries were sequenced on the Illumina HiSeq System as 87-base-pair reads. The paper's data handling went like this. A later analysis tallied some 79 million unique TCR beta chains across the 650 to 750 repertoires, and approximately 12 million of those chains were shared by two or more donors. A nearest-neighbor algorithm error-corrected the raw reads and collapsed the reads into unique sequences, merging closely related sequences to remove PCR and sequencing errors. V, D and J gene segments were assigned by aligning CDR3 sequences to IMGT reference sequences. Each retained sequence needed at least a six-nucleotide match to both a V gene segment and a J gene segment. Rearrangements were classified as productive when the CDR3 lacked stop codons and remained in frame with V and J, and all other rearrangements were classified as non-productive. CDR3 was defined according to IMGT convention as the region running from the second conserved V-encoded cysteine to the conserved J-encoded phenylalanine. Sequences without an unambiguous match to a single V gene segment were excluded from the earlier analysis of a few hundred of the donors. An earlier analysis of about 600 of the donors called V segments functional above 56.7% productive rearrangements and segregating when the between-donor standard deviation exceeded 5%. A statistical classification framework was built for diagnosing cytomegalovirus status from the catalog of TCR beta chain sequences. A later analysis assigned V and J genes by comparing TCR nucleotide sequences with IMGT/GENE-DB human TR gene sequences. In a later analysis, CDR3 sequences and most-parsimonious VDJ recombination scenarios were assigned using the TCRdist pipeline. In a later analysis, each TCR beta chain was defined by its CDR3 amino acid sequence together with its V-gene family, and reads without a unique V-gene family were excluded. To address suspected cross-contamination and a sequencing artifact, a later analysis removed a few hundred highly shared, low-generation-probability nucleotide sequences. A later analysis calculated a clonal expansion index for each public chain from normalized within-repertoire ranks of inferred template counts. A later analysis computed generation probabilities with a VDJ recombination model fitted to out-of-frame rearrangements, and checked the results against IGoR. In a later analysis, TCR-TCR, TCR-HLA and TCR-CMV co-occurrence was scored with hypergeometric tests, and a repertoire-size bias correction was applied to TCR pairs. False discovery rates were estimated in a later analysis by permuting HLA or CMV assignments 20 times. In a later analysis, co-occurring TCRs were grouped with DBSCAN, and TCRdist sequence similarity was added when clustering was performed within HLA-allele-positive subsets. For co-occurrence clustering, repertoires with fewer than 30,000 or more than 120,000 public chains were excluded, along with roughly 5 repertoires with anomalous nucleotide sharing. Drawn from immuneACCESS, this table holds only the in-frame rearrangements with V and J called that TCRdb kept. Clones are partly lost; checked studies trace under half to an unresolved V gene and leave the rest unexplained. V and J calls and clone size come straight from that table; D and trimming were deduced from the DNA. The table for this sample lists about 110,000 clones; around 80% of them were counted only once. The top ten clonotypes cover around 3.2% of the sample.

Germline trimming amounts to 1 base on V and 4 bases on J, with 10 as the count of junction bases outside the gene matches. According to the germline V gene, CDR1 reads MGHDK and CDR2 reads SYGVNS. The CDR3 has 16 amino acids, counting the end cysteine and phenylalanine. Just the 48-base CDR3 DNA is kept, in frame starting at base 1. In total, roughly 670 healthy bone marrow donors made up the cohort. Cohort members were all nominally healthy when sampled, although unrecorded immune exposures were likely present. The donor was CMV seropositive and was included in the group of 250 to 300 seropositive cohort members. Every donor gave a peripheral blood sample, and the peripheral blood mononuclear cells from that sample were used for TCR beta sequencing. The Qiagen DNeasy Blood Extraction Kit was used to extract genomic DNA from the blood cell samples.

Recombination connected TRBV25-1 to TRBJ2-7, and 7 bases in between align with TRBD2. The sample consisted of PBMCs. The TCR originated in a woman aged 55 to 70 in good health and CMV-seropositive. The sequenced DNA: TGTGCCAGCAGTGAATCGCGGGGGACCGAGTTTTACGAGCAGTACTTC. This codes for CASSESRGTEFYEQYF.